This entry lists 10 T cell receptor beta chains sequenced from one sample in a study of T cell responses to AZD1222 COVID-19 vaccine. Generated by immunoSEQ multiplex PCR, the TCRdb table keeps only in-frame clones and is missing some. The data contain approximately 140,000 clones, roughly 94% of them singletons. The sample consisted of peripheral blood, taken on day 0 of AZD1222 vaccination. Receptors were obtained from an adult in good health.

The J gene is TRBJ1-1, the V gene TRBV28, with a tentative D call TRBD1 (6 bases). With 4 bases removed from V and 6 bases from J, the gap between germline ends came to 21 bases. This CDR3 comprises 16 residues. Germline loops: CDR1 MDHEN, CDR2 SYDVKM. CDR3 sequence (DNA): TGTGCCAGCAGTTGGCCGGCAGGGGCGCTAAAAGCTGAAGCTTTCTTT. Translated: CASSWPAGALKAEAFF.

The chain combines TRBV27 with TRBJ2-2, with 9 positions matching TRBD1. Germline V gene lookup returns CDR1 MNHEY and CDR2 SMNVEV (reference sequence). V lost 7 bases, J lost 5 bases, and 5 bases stayed unmatched. This CDR3 contains 14 residues. The CDR3 loop is CASTGQGGTGELFF. The CDR3 nucleotides are TGTGCCAGCACGGGACAGGGAGGGACCGGGGAGCTGTTTTTT.

The gene calls are TRBV7-7 and TRBJ2-5; 11 bases are shared with TRBD2. The CDR3 has 16 amino acids. The ends lost 5 bases at V and 6 bases at J; junction bases unmatched: 11. In germline, CDR1 is SSHAT, CDR2 FNYEAQ (reference sequence). CDR3 sequence: CASSTTLAGGRQTQYF. CDR3 DNA: TGTGCCAGCAGCACAACTCTAGCGGGGGGTCGTCAGACCCAGTACTTC.

In this sample, this clone turned up once. This rearrangement joins TRBV3-1 (or the pseudogene TRBV3-2) to TRBJ2-7; the D is unclear. V was pared by 1 base and J by 3 bases, with 13 bases between. The CDR3 covers 15 residues. The germline V gene has CDR1 LGHDT and CDR2 YNNKEL (reference sequence). CDR3: CASSQGTGSFYEQYV. The CDR3 nucleotides read TGTGCCAGCAGCCAAGGGACGGGCTCTTTCTACGAGCAGTACGTC.

The chain links TRBV5-1 to TRBJ2-1; 8 bases agree with TRBD1. The CDR3 runs 16 residues. Germline values: CDR1 SGHRS, CDR2 YFSETQ. The V segment lost 0 bases and the J segment 4 bases; nucleotides outside the gene matches: 6. CDR3 sequence reads: CASSLGPGGGYNEQFF. CDR3 coding DNA: TGCGCCAGCAGCTTGGGTCCAGGGGGCGGTTACAATGAGCAGTTCTTC. Looking up the rest from reference TRBV5-1 and TRBJ2-1 gives the full variable domain: KAGVTQTPRYLIKTRGQQVTLSCSPISGHRSVSWYQQTPGQGLQFLFEYFSETQRNKGNFPGRFSGRQFSNSRSEMNVSTLELGDSALYLCASSLGPGGGYNEQFFGPGTRLTVL.

The chain uses TRBV21-1 and TRBJ2-7. TRBV21-1 represents a pseudogene. The CDR3 sequence is 15 residues long. The CDR3, as DNA: TGTGCCAGCAGCAAAGGAAGGCGGACAACGGGGGAGCAGTACGTC. It encodes CASSKGRRTTGEQYV.

V usage is TRBV18 and J usage is TRBJ2-7; TRBD1 aligns across 8 bases. The CDR3 consists of 15 residues. CDR1 and CDR2 from the germline V gene are KGHSH and LQKENI. After removal of 4 bases from V and 2 bases from J, the junction contained 7 bases not matched to a gene. This CDR3 reads CASSLPGQEPYEQYV. Written as DNA, the CDR3 is TGTGCCAGCTCACTGCCGGGACAGGAGCCCTACGAGCAGTACGTC.

CDR3 residues: CASSLDPPSSYNSPLHF. Written as DNA, the CDR3 is TGTGCCAGCAGCTTAGATCCACCGAGCTCCTATAATTCACCCCTCCACTTT. This chain joins TRBV11-2 and TRBJ1-6; D ambiguous. The V gene lost 0 bases and the J gene lost 0 bases, with 9 bases spanning the gap. The germline V gene encodes CDR1 SGHAT and CDR2 FQNNGV. The CDR3 contains 17 residues.

V usage is TRBV19 and J usage is TRBJ2-2, with D possibly called TRBD1 or TRBD2 (5 bases each). V was shortened by 7 bases and J by 2 bases, with 8 bases between the two germline ends. Germline V lookup: CDR1 LNHDA, CDR2 SQIVND (reference sequence). The CDR3 consists of 13 residues. DNA of the CDR3: TGTGCCAGTAAGAGGGGAAACACCGGGGAGCTGTTTTTT. Its protein product is CASKRGNTGELFF. Drawing the rest from reference TRBV19 and TRBJ2-2, the complete variable domain is DGGITQSPKYLFRKEGQNVTLSCEQNLNHDAMYWYRQDPGQGLRLIYYSQIVNDFQKGDIAEGYSVSREKKESFPLTVTSAQKNPTAFYLCASKRGNTGELFFGEGSRLTVL.

The chain couples TRBV5-1 to TRBJ1-4; D not resolved. The CDR3 spans 14 residues. Germline CDR1 reads SGHRS; CDR2 reads YFSETQ. V was shortened by 4 bases and J by 8 bases, with 15 bases between the two germline ends. CDR3 DNA sequence: TGCGCCAGCAGCGCTAACTCCGGCGGGGAAAAACTGTTTTTT. It codes for CASSANSGGEKLFF.